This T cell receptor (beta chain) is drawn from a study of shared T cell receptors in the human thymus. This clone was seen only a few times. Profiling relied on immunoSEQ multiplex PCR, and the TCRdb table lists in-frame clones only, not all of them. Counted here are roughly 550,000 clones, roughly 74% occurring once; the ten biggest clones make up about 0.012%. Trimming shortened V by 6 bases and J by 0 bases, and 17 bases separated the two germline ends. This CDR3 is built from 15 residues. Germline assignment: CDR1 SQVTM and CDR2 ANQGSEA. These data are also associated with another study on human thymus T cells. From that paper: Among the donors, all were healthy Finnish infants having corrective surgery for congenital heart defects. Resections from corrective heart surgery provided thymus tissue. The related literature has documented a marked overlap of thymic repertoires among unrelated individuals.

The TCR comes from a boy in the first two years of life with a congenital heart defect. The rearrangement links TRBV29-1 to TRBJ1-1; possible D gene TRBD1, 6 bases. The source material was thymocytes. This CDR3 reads CSVANRAGMNTEAFF. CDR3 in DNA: TGCAGCGTCGCCAACAGGGCAGGCATGAACACTGAAGCTTTCTTT.